This T cell receptor (beta chain) was recovered during a study of blood T cells in healthy people across ages. Overall study: Template switching picked up about one barcoded beta molecule for each two T cells.

The CDR3 length is 17 residues. The J segment lost 0 bases and the V segment lost 0 bases, leaving 4 bases of the junction unmatched. The germline V gene has CDR1 SGHRS and CDR2 YFSETQ. Investigators took about 9.1 milliliters of peripheral blood from every donor. A minimum of 6 micrograms of total RNA was extracted per sample. The authors ran a second PCR of roughly 7 to 11 cycles using a sample-barcoded 5' primer and a J-beta primer mix. TCRdb fed the 5' RACE reads into MiXCR, producing one record per CDR3 protein. Of about 1.7 million distinct CDR3 sequences detected, approximately 30% appear once; the ten largest clones hold 7.7%. Study-level results: When set beside aged donors, long-lived donors presented more naive CD4+ cells and higher diversity.

Concerning this clonotype itself: The antigen is unknown.

This chain uses TRBV5-1 with TRBJ2-3, with 10 nucleotides matching TRBD2. Sequencing input: blood. The clonotype comes from a woman in her 30s in good health. The CDR3 is CASSLVGLALSTDTQYF. As DNA, the CDR3 is TGCGCCAGCAGCTTGGTGGGACTAGCGCTTAGCACAGATACGCAGTATTTT.